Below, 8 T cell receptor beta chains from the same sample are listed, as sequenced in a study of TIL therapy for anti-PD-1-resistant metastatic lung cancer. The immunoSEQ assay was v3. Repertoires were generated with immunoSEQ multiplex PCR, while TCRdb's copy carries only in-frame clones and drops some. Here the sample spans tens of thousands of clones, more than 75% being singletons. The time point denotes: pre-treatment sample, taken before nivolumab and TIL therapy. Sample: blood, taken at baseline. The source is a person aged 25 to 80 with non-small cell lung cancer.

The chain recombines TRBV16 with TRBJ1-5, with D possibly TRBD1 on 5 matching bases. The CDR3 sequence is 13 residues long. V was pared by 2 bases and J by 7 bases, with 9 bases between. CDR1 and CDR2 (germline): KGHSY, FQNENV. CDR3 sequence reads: CASSQGAEQPQHF. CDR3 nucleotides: TGTGCCAGCAGCCAAGGGGCAGAACAGCCCCAGCATTTT.

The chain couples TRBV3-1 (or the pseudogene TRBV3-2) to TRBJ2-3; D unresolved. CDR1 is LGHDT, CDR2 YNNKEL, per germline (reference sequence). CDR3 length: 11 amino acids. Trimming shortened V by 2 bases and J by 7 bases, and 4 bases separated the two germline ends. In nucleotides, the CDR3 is TGTGCCAGCAGCCAATTAAATACGCAGTATTTT. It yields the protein CASSQLNTQYF.

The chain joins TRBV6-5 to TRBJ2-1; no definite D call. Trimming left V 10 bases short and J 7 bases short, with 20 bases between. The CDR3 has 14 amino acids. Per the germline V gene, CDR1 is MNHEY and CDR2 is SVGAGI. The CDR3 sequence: CAIHELSIGNEQFF. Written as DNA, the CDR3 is TGTGCCATCCACGAATTGTCCATTGGGAATGAGCAGTTCTTC.

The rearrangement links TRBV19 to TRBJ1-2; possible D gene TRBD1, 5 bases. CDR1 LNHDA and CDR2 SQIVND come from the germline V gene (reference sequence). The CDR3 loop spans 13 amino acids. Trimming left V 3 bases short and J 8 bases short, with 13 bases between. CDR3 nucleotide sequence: TGTGCCAGTAGTATGTCGCAGGGTAGCGGCTACACCTTC. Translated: CASSMSQGSGYTF.

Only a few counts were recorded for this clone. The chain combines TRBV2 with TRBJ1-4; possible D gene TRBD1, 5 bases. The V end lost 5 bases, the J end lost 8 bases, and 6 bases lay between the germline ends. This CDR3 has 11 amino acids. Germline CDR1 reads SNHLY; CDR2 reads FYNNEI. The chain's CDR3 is CASSRQEKLFF. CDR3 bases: TGTGCCAGCAGTAGACAGGAAAAACTGTTTTTT.

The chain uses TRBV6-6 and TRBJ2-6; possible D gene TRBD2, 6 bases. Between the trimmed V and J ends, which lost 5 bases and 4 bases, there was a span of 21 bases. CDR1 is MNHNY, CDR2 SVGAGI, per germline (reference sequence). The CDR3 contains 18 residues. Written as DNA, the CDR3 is TGTGCCAGCAGTCCAACCCGGGGCGGGGCTTTCGGGGCCAACGTCCTGACTTTC. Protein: CASSPTRGGAFGANVLTF.

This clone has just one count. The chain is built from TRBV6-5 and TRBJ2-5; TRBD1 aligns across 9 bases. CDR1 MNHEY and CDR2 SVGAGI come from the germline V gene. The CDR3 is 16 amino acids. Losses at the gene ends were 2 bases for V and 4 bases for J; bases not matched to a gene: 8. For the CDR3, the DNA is TGTGCCAGCAGTTACCGTGGTGGGACAGGGCTAGAGACCCAGTACTTC. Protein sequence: CASSYRGGTGLETQYF.

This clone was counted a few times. The DNA of the CDR3 is TGTGCCACCAGCAGAGATCTCCAGCAAGAGACCCAGTACTTC. Amino acid sequence: CATSRDLQQETQYF. The gene calls are TRBV15 and TRBJ2-5; D uncertain. The V end lost 0 bases, the J end lost 2 bases, and 7 bases lay between the germline ends. CDR1 LNHNV and CDR2 YYDKDF come from the germline V gene (reference sequence). This CDR3 has 14 residues. Filled out from reference TRBV15 and TRBJ2-5, the complete variable domain reads DAMVIQNPRYQVTQFGKPVTLSCSQTLNHNVMYWYQQKSSQAPKLLFHYYDKDFNNEADTPDNFQSRRPNTSFCFLDIRSPGLGDTAMYLCATSRDLQQETQYFGPGTRLLVL.